The sequence of this T cell receptor (beta chain) was determined in a study of T-cell memory formation after mild COVID-19. Overall study findings and caveats: Pre-infection memory held some responding clones, suggesting pre-existing cross-reactive T cells responded.

TCRdb analysed the 5' RACE reads with MiXCR anew, one entry per CDR3 protein. This table holds around 310,000 distinct CDR3 sequences, around an eighth found once. This clonotype was seen a few times. Antigen specificity is unknown. This receptor was taken from a man younger than 30 who had mild COVID-19 (a few samples of this study predate the infection). Cell type and time point are not known. Sequencing input: PBMCs or a T cell subset sorted from them (not recorded which).

The CDR3 protein is CASSLYRGNYGYTF. DNA of the CDR3: TGTGCCAGCAGCCTATACAGGGGCAACTATGGCTACACCTTC. The rearrangement uses TRBV6-5 and TRBJ1-2; 7 bases are shared with TRBD1. In germline, CDR1 is MNHEY, CDR2 SVGAGI. The CDR3 totals 14 residues. Trimming removed 6 bases from V and 2 bases from J; junction bases left unmatched: 6.